The T cell receptor (beta chain) under discussion was sequenced for a study of shared clonotypes between healthy human individuals. Regarding the study as a whole: The sole specimen, blood, was sampled, and tissue repertoires likely differ. Among the subsets, naive ones generally showed larger estimated richness than memory ones. The sharing of around 5% of naive CD4 clonotypes was seen across a few donors.

Produced via immunoSEQ multiplex PCR; TCRdb's table is partial and in-frame only. The sample includes some 200,000 clones, under 80% of them seen just once. This clone has only a few counts. Its antigen is undetermined. Germline V CDR1 and CDR2: ENHRY, SYGVKD. V lost 8 bases and J 2 bases, leaving 12 bases between the germline ends. The CDR3 is 13 residues long. Donors had no recently reported acute infections or vaccinations and were HIV-negative. The receptor was derived from a man aged 25-40 years in good health. Sequenced sample: memory CD4+ T cells sorted from blood. The subset was: CD45RA-negative fraction. This chain links TRBV10-3 with TRBJ2-5; D might be TRBD2 (7 bases). The CDR3 loop reads CAIGAGAQETQYF. CDR3 nucleotides: TGTGCCATCGGGGCGGGGGCACAAGAGACCCAGTACTTC.